This TCR beta chain was sequenced for a study of T-cell reconstitution after alpha-beta-depleted transplantation in children. Germline values: CDR1 LGHNA, CDR2 YSLEER. This CDR3 is 15 amino acids long. Unmatched junction bases numbered 3, after V lost 4 bases and J lost 4 bases. TCRbeta library preparation incorporated unique molecular identifiers. Each CDR3 protein gets one entry after TCRdb re-called the PCR reads with MiXCR. In the table there are about 610,000 distinct CDR3 sequences, about 11% of which are singletons. The receptor was derived from a human donor who donated a stem cell graft to a child with acute myeloid leukemia. V is TRBV4-3 and J is TRBJ2-2, with 10 positions matching TRBD1. Sequenced material: PBMCs from the stem cell graft donor, taken from the stem cell graft. CDR3 in DNA: TGCGCCAGCAGCCGAGACAGGGGGCTCACCGGGGAGCTGTTTTTT. Translated, it gives CASSRDRGLTGELFF.